This T cell receptor (beta chain) was sequenced during a study of blood T cell repertoires in COVID-19. Overall study context: COVID-19 samples, acute and convalescent, were from the United States, Italy and Spain. In each case, the material was cDNA or gDNA derived from T cells, B-cell-depleted T cells, or PBMCs.

Between the trimmed V and J ends, which lost 3 bases and 0 bases, there was a span of 12 bases. Germline V gene lookup returns CDR1 LNHNV and CDR2 YYDKDF (reference sequence). CDR3 length: 16 amino acids. In this sample, this clone turned up once. In the original processing: It was from reference gene primer amplification that nucleated cell counts were estimated. TCRdb's copy holds only in-frame clones and misses some; the assay was immunoSEQ multiplex PCR. Clonal size and the V and J genes are those of that table, whereas D and trimming came from the DNA. The sample lists about 55,000 clones; about 90% were seen once.

This chain connects TRBV15 to TRBJ2-1, with D possibly TRBD2 on 6 matching bases. Specimen: peripheral blood. This TCR was sampled from a man between 60 and 75 years old with acute or convalescent COVID-19. CDR3 protein: CATSREGPSSYNEQFF. The CDR3 DNA is TGTGCCACCAGCAGGGAGGGACCGAGCTCCTACAATGAGCAGTTCTTC.